These T cell receptor beta chains were read from a single sample in a study of blood T cell repertoires in COVID-19. Only in-frame clones appear in the TCRdb table, and some are missing; sequencing was by immunoSEQ multiplex PCR. The table shows about 350,000 clones, with approximately 90% occurring only once. The sample comprised peripheral blood. These receptors all come from an older woman with COVID-19, enrolled during active disease. CDR3s include the opening cysteine and the closing phenylalanine or tryptophan. Fields, in order: D gene, J gene, V gene, CDR3 protein. A D gene is named only where the DNA matches it firmly.

D: TRBD1
J: TRBJ1-5
V: TRBV28
CDR3: CASSNRGEGSNQPQHF

D: TRBD1
J: TRBJ1-1
V: TRBV29-1
CDR3: CSARQGGWNTEAFF

D: .
J: TRBJ1-1
V: TRBV4-1
CDR3: CASSNSDMNTEAFF

D: .
J: TRBJ1-2
V: TRBV5-4
CDR3: CASSLGGDRLYGYTF

D: TRBD1
J: TRBJ1-2
V: TRBV2
CDR3: CASSRDRGRNYGYTF

D: .
J: TRBJ2-7
V: TRBV30
CDR3: CAWSAGTGLGGEQYF

D: .
J: TRBJ2-3
V: TRBV7-3
CDR3: CASSLTGASTDTQYF

D: .
J: TRBJ2-2
V: TRBV27
CDR3: CASSLSRGAYGTGELFF

D: TRBD1
J: TRBJ1-6
V: TRBV9
CDR3: CASSLEQGNSPLHF

D: .
J: TRBJ2-5
V: TRBV11-2
CDR3: CASSPGIKETQYF

D: TRBD2
J: TRBJ2-7
V: TRBV2
CDR3: CASSPSSGRLYEQYF

D: TRBD1
J: TRBJ2-7
V: TRBV2
CDR3: CASTRQGAYEQYF

D: .
J: TRBJ2-7
V: TRBV5-1
CDR3: CASSLGVTGEQYF

D: .
J: TRBJ2-5
V: TRBV14
CDR3: CASSQGLTGQSQETQYF

D: TRBD2
J: TRBJ2-1
V: TRBV20-1
CDR3: CSASRGGALNEQFF

D: .
J: TRBJ1-4
V: TRBV11-1
CDR3: CASSRWGTNGNEKLFF

D: TRBD2
J: TRBJ2-7
V: TRBV6-6
CDR3: CASSYRSGGAGEQYF

D: TRBD1
J: TRBJ1-2
V: TRBV7-9
CDR3: CASSSLARTGEGYTF

D: .
J: TRBJ2-5
V: TRBV7-8
CDR3: CASSLEVSGSIGYQETQYF

D: .
J: TRBJ2-1
V: TRBV29-1
CDR3: CSALNLNEQFF

D: .
J: TRBJ1-4
V: TRBV6-5
CDR3: CASREQGIEKLFF

D: .
J: TRBJ2-7
V: TRBV11-2
CDR3: CASSDNSYEQYF

D: .
J: TRBJ1-2
V: TRBV5-1
CDR3: CASSLVPGERYGYTF

D: TRBD1
J: TRBJ2-2
V: TRBV6-5
CDR3: CASKSTGGRTGELFF

D: .
J: TRBJ2-1
V: TRBV7-6
CDR3: CASSLESTNNFSPNEQFF

D: .
J: TRBJ1-2
V: TRBV9
CDR3: CASSVEGRQSYTF

D: TRBD1
J: TRBJ2-5
V: TRBV5-4
CDR3: CASSFSTGTQETQYF

D: .
J: TRBJ2-7
V: TRBV20-1
CDR3: CSASRFHEQYF

D: .
J: TRBJ2-5
V: TRBV11-2
CDR3: CASSRDRGTQYF

D: .
J: TRBJ1-1
V: TRBV13
CDR3: CASSLSGTSTEAFF

D: .
J: TRBJ2-7
V: TRBV7-3
CDR3: CASSLDSSYEQYF

D: .
J: TRBJ1-5
V: TRBV9
CDR3: CASSVEEDQPQHF

D: .
J: TRBJ2-2
V: TRBV25-1
CDR3: CASSEGGGRAGELFF

D: .
J: TRBJ1-1
V: TRBV18
CDR3: CASSHYDRKNTEAFF

D: .
J: TRBJ2-7
V: TRBV7-9
CDR3: CASSRLDSYEQYF

D: .
J: TRBJ2-5
V: TRBV28
CDR3: CASSVDRLQPGETQYF

D: TRBD1
J: TRBJ1-3
V: TRBV6-6
CDR3: CASSRDRERNTIYF

D: TRBD1
J: TRBJ2-7
V: TRBV5-8
CDR3: CASSNRRTGVDYEQYF

D: TRBD1
J: TRBJ2-7
V: TRBV11-2
CDR3: CASSPWTGRSSYEQYF

D: .
J: TRBJ1-6
V: TRBV5-1
CDR3: CASSLELGDSPLHF

D: .
J: TRBJ2-6
V: TRBV30
CDR3: CAWSAPYLSGANVLTF

D: .
J: TRBJ2-7
V: TRBV11-2
CDR3: CASSLGPQLYEQYF

D: TRBD2
J: TRBJ2-7
V: TRBV3-1/TRBV3-2
CDR3: CASSLGLAGALGYEQYF

D: .
J: TRBJ1-1
V: TRBV28
CDR3: CASSLTEGAFF

D: .
J: TRBJ1-1
V: TRBV18
CDR3: CASSPTEGRNTEAFF

D: .
J: TRBJ1-2
V: TRBV3-1/TRBV3-2
CDR3: CASSQGARLKGYTF

D: .
J: TRBJ1-3
V: TRBV6-5
CDR3: CASSYRSRGNTIYF

D: .
J: TRBJ1-2
V: TRBV5-4
CDR3: CASSPGGPGNYGYTF

D: .
J: TRBJ2-1
V: TRBV7-9
CDR3: CASTPSNSDNEQFF

D: .
J: TRBJ2-3
V: TRBV14
CDR3: CASSSQFWGERYF

D: .
J: TRBJ1-2
V: TRBV7-9
CDR3: CASSQDNYGYTF

D: .
J: TRBJ1-1
V: TRBV5-1
CDR3: CASSLVASELSTEAFF

D: .
J: TRBJ1-2
V: TRBV27
CDR3: CASSLNTNYGYTF

D: .
J: TRBJ1-1
V: TRBV28
CDR3: CASRGDKNTEAFF

D: TRBD2
J: TRBJ2-7
V: TRBV19
CDR3: CASSTQTSGVYEQYF

D: TRBD1
J: TRBJ1-5
V: TRBV7-2
CDR3: CASSLDREQPQHF

D: TRBD1
J: TRBJ1-5
V: TRBV24-1
CDR3: CATSDTGQGGFGNQPQHF

D: TRBD1
J: TRBJ1-1
V: TRBV12-5
CDR3: CASGPTGVNTEAFF

D: .
J: TRBJ2-7
V: TRBV24-1
CDR3: CATSDSRGASYEQYF